These 12 T cell receptor beta chains originate from one sample sequenced in a study of early T cells in non-severe SARS-CoV-2 infection. Using its own MiXCR run on the 5' RACE reads, TCRdb lists one record per CDR3 protein. Among some 67,000 distinct CDR3 sequences listed, approximately 13% were seen once. Sequenced input: whole blood. All receptors derive from an adult who was a healthcare worker with PCR-confirmed SARS-CoV-2 infection or an uninfected control (not recorded which).

This clonotype was counted between two and nine times. The chain has TRBV29-1 and TRBJ2-5, with 7 bases matching TRBD1. The V segment lost 7 bases and the J segment 4 bases; nucleotides outside the gene matches: 9. The CDR3 has 13 amino acids. Germline CDR1 is SQVTM and CDR2 is ANQGSEA. DNA of the CDR3: TGCAGCGGGAGACAGGGACGAGGAGAGACCCAGTACTTC. Protein product: CSGRQGRGETQYF.

The rearrangement links TRBV9 to TRBJ2-5; possible D gene TRBD1, 6 bases. Trimming left V 0 bases short and J 2 bases short, with 8 bases between. The CDR3 contains 14 residues. Germline CDR1 and CDR2: SGDLS and YYNGEE. The CDR3 sequence is CASSVGGQQETQYF. The CDR3 DNA reads TGTGCCAGCAGCGTAGGCGGACAGCAAGAGACCCAGTACTTC.

This clonotype appeared a few times. The chain couples TRBV6-5 to TRBJ2-2, with D unclear. The CDR3 consists of 15 residues. V was trimmed by 2 bases and J by 2 bases, leaving 9 bases between them. Germline-derived CDR1 and CDR2 are MNHEY and SVGAGI. CDR3 sequence reads: CASSYGQTNTGELFF. In DNA form, the CDR3 reads TGTGCCAGCAGTTACGGGCAGACTAACACCGGGGAGCTGTTTTTT.

J is TRBJ1-5 and V is TRBV5-5, with D unresolved. Trimming left V 0 bases short and J 0 bases short, with 7 bases between. The V gene's germline CDR1 is SGHKS and CDR2 YYEKEE (reference sequence). The CDR3 has 15 residues. The CDR3 coding sequence is TGTGCCAGCAGCTTGGTACCTAATAGCAATCAGCCCCAGCATTTT. Translation: CASSLVPNSNQPQHF.

This clonotype was observed many times. V and J are TRBV20-1 and TRBJ2-1, with 8 bases lining up with TRBD1. The CDR3 covers 14 residues. Looked up from germline, CDR1 is DFQATT and CDR2 is SNEGSKA (reference sequence). J was trimmed by 7 bases and V by 6 bases; bases with no gene match: 11. As DNA, the CDR3 is TGCAGTGCCAGACCTAGGACAGGGTTTAATGAGCAGTTCTTC. Translating it yields CSARPRTGFNEQFF.

This clonotype was seen repeatedly, ten times or more. The genes are TRBV11-3 and TRBJ2-1; D ambiguous. This CDR3 has 13 residues. V lost 2 bases and J 9 bases, leaving 11 bases between the germline ends. Germline V lookup: CDR1 SGHNT, CDR2 YENEEA. The CDR3 DNA reads TGTGCCAGCAGCTTAAATGTAATGAGTGAGCAGTTCTTC. Its translation: CASSLNVMSEQFF.

V and J are TRBV7-3 and TRBJ2-3; 9 bases match TRBD2. CDR3 length: 15 residues. Trimming removed 6 bases from V and 2 bases from J; junction bases left unmatched: 6. Per germline, CDR1 SGHTA and CDR2 FQGTGA. The CDR3 DNA sequence: TGTGCCAGCAGACTCAGCGGGGGGTCCACAGATACGCAGTATTTT. Translating gives CASRLSGGSTDTQYF.

This chain's CDR3 is CASSYLRVSGEQYF. For the CDR3, the DNA is TGTGCCAGCAGTTACCTCCGGGTGTCTGGCGAGCAGTACTTC. This sequence joins TRBV6-2 or TRBV6-3 and TRBJ2-7; D is undetermined. Germline CDR1 MNHEY, CDR2 SVGEGT. V lost 2 bases, J lost 6 bases, and 14 bases lay in between. CDR3 size: 14 residues.

This chain joins TRBV9 and TRBJ2-5, with D uncertain. Trimming removed 7 bases at V and 4 bases at J, with 14 bases between. CDR1 and CDR2 from the germline V gene are SGDLS and YYNGEE. The CDR3 is 13 residues long. The CDR3 spells CASSSAGSETQYF. The CDR3 DNA reads as TGTGCCAGCTCCTCCGCTGGGTCAGAGACCCAGTACTTC.

Ten or more counts support this clonotype. The V gene is TRBV28, the J gene TRBJ1-1; 7 nucleotides align to TRBD1. V gave up 4 bases and J gave up 2 bases; unmatched junction bases: 4. The CDR3 totals 14 residues. The germline gives CDR1 MDHEN, CDR2 SYDVKM. This CDR3 reads CASSSGTVNTEAFF. The DNA of the CDR3 is TGTGCCAGCAGTTCAGGGACAGTAAACACTGAAGCTTTCTTT.

The chain couples TRBV7-2 to TRBJ2-1; 15 nucleotides align to TRBD2. The J segment lost 8 bases and the V segment lost 4 bases, leaving 6 bases of the junction unmatched. The CDR3 runs 16 residues. Germline-derived CDR1 and CDR2 are SGHTA and FQGNSA. The CDR3 nucleotides are TGTGCCAGCAGCTCTCGGACTAGCGGGAGGGCCTATGAGCAGTTCTTC. Protein sequence: CASSSRTSGRAYEQFF.

This clonotype has a count of ten or more. The V and J genes are TRBV6-2 or TRBV6-3 and TRBJ2-5, with unresolved D. This CDR3 is built from 15 residues. V was pared by 2 bases and J by 1 base, with 11 bases between. The V gene's germline CDR1 is MNHEY and CDR2 SVGEGT. Here the CDR3 reads CASSYARRTQETQYF. Here the CDR3 DNA reads TGTGCCAGCAGTTACGCACGACGGACCCAAGAGACCCAGTACTTC.